The source of this TCR beta chain is a study of T cells expressing NK-cell markers. Study-wide findings and caveats: The HCMV specificity of the expanded NKG2C+ T cell clones stayed unresolved.

With regard to this clonotype: Its antigen is not known.

TCRdb reprocessed the 5' RACE reads; each CDR3 protein has one entry and no DNA is given. Its listing shows some 390,000 distinct CDR3 sequences. The source of this sequence is a woman in her fifties or sixties in good health. Sequenced: blood T cells: a sorted CD56 or NKG2C T cell subset, CD4+ or CD8+ T cells, or bulk PBMC T cells (not recorded which).

The CDR3 sequence is CASSQESRGLRYLTAFF. The chain has TRBV3-1 and TRBJ1-1; TCRdb selects TRBD1, and the lack of DNA leaves this call unchecked. This CDR3 spans 17 amino acids. Germline-derived CDR1 and CDR2 are LGHDT and YNNKEL (reference sequence).